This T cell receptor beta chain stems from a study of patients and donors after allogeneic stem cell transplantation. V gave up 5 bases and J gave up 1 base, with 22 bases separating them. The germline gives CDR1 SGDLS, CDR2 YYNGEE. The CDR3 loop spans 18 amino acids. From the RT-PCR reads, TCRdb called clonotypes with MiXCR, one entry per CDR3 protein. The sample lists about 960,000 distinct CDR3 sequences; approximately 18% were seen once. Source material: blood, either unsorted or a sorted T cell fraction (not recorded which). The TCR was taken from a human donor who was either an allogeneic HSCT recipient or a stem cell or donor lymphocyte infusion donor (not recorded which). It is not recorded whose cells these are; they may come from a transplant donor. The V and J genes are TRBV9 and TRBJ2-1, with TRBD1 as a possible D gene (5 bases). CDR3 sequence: CASSEQGVGPRSYNEQFF. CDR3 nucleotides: TGTGCCAGCAGTGAACAAGGAGTGGGGCCCAGGTCCTACAATGAGCAGTTCTTC.